Sequencing of this T cell receptor beta chain was carried out in a study of cytomegalovirus exposure and HLA in healthy donors listed by TCRdb under 2017. General notes on the study: According to an earlier analysis of around 600 of the donors, 150 million to 200 million T cells yielded roughly 100 million unique TCR beta sequences and about 300 Gb of sequence data. A later analysis re-examined previously published TCR beta repertoires from more than 600 donors and added high-resolution HLA genotyping to investigate patterns of TCR occurrence. All discovery cohort repertoires had been generated on a single sequencing platform. On average, around 240,000 unique TCR beta nucleotide sequences were sequenced per donor among about 400 genotyped donors of the cohort, with about 19% of those sequences being non-productive. A later genetic analysis took genome-wide SNP genotypes for about 65% of the 666 donors and used that subset as a discovery cohort. The number of donors typed differed by locus, with roughly 629-640 for A, B, C, DRB1 and DQB1, 522 for DQA1, 600 to 610 for DPA1, and about 450 for DPB1. Of the approximately 400 genotyped donors, approximately 80% fell in the genetic ancestry cluster associated with self-reported Caucasian donors. Using immunosequencing, the study profiled T cell repertoires from 500 to 800 subjects and related those repertoires to cytomegalovirus serostatus. Alongside the repertoire data, information on donor age, sex, ethnicity and CMV serostatus was compiled. Class I and class II HLA loci were covered by the typing at four-digit resolution. To predict cytomegalovirus infection status, the study combined high-throughput TCR immunosequencing, statistical association of individual TCRs with disease status, and machine learning. In addition to the first cohort of hundreds of subjects, a separate validation cohort of 130 or so different subjects was used. Around 330 gigabases of sequencing data and around 85 million unique TCR sequences made up an early release that covered fewer than 650 HLA-typed donors. Rather than using new phenotypic data, the later analysis identified candidate immune exposures from TCR beta sequences and from how often those sequences occurred across donors. The study was designed to test whether signatures of past pathogen exposure could be identified by cataloging public T cell receptors. Because of strong linkage in the cohort, roughly five DR-DQ haplotypes were treated as single units for association and clustering. An earlier analysis of around 540 of the donors applied high-throughput TCR beta sequencing to assess whether each TCR beta V gene segment acted as functional or pseudogenic.

Beyond this particular receptor, the publication reports: HLA typing was unavailable for some donors at each locus, so association tests used only the typed subset. Most TCR sequences were seen in very few donors, while some public TCRs were found in many individuals. Specific HLA alleles were associated with 15,000 to 20,000 TCR beta sequences at a false discovery rate of 0.05 in a later analysis. The study gave a list of 150 to 200 TCR beta chains associated with cytomegalovirus. According to a later analysis, parvovirus B19, influenza, CMV and Epstein-Barr virus appeared linked to several top co-occurrence clusters. In vitro tests confirmed that a few of the cytomegalovirus-associated TCR beta chains recognize cytomegalovirus antigens. In a later analysis, most CMV-associated TCR beta chains were found to appear HLA-restricted, with HLA associations seemingly driven largely by CMV exposure. Some IMGT-functional V segments, including TRBV6-2 and TRBV6-3, could not be distinguished by the 87-base-pair reads and were therefore excluded. In an earlier analysis of approximately 590 of the donors, most TCR beta V segments appeared in productive rearrangements about 87% or about 30% of the time, broadly matching IMGT annotations. Assigning TCR associations to individual alleles was difficult when HLA alleles, especially DR and DQ, strongly co-occurred. A further reported finding was that TCR beta sequences accurately predicted the HLA-A and HLA-B alleles for most subjects in the first cohort. According to the authors, the approach could potentially be generalized to other disease states and immunological phenotypes. The only immune exposure information available for the cohort was CMV serostatus. According to a later analysis, TCR association rates differed among HLA loci, with DRB1 alleles showing the most associated TCRs and HLA-C alleles showing the fewest. A cluster of highly shared sequence variants was judged likely to represent a technical artifact of the sequencing pipeline. Compared with the roughly 700-donor mean, donors in an Asian-associated ancestry cluster had fewer N-insertions in productive TCRs, according to a later genetic analysis. The classifier was reported to diagnose cytomegalovirus status with high specificity and sensitivity in both the original and validation cohorts. A later genetic analysis associated a missense DCLRE1C variant with V-gene and J-gene trimming of TCR beta chains, and an independent cohort replicated the association. Only TCR beta chains were sequenced in this cohort, and the absence of alpha or paired-chain data limited detectable features. Linkage disequilibrium might explain the correlated functional status among segregating V segments, but an unknown experimental factor could not be ruled out. Sequencing depth was assumed to be roughly uniform across donors in the presence/absence analyses, though that assumption may not hold. Because counts were too low, about 15 rarely observed V segments, including chromosome 9 orphons, were left out of the earlier analysis of about 620 of the donors. In a later analysis, HLA-associated TCR beta chains were found to be more clonally expanded and to have lower generation probabilities than equally common non-associated chains.

In the germline V gene, CDR1 corresponds to SGHTA and CDR2 to FQGTGA. After removal of 0 bases from V and 5 bases from J, the junction retains 10 bases not matched to a gene. From the cysteine through the phenylalanine, the CDR3 covers 17 amino acids. Of the read, only the CDR3 DNA is kept; its 51 bases are in frame from base 1. The cohort comprised 670 or so healthy bone marrow donors. At the time of sampling, all cohort members were nominally healthy, though unrecorded immune exposures were likely present. The donor tested CMV seronegative, placing the donor among the 350 or so seronegative members of the cohort. A peripheral blood sample was collected from each donor, and TCR beta sequencing was performed on peripheral blood mononuclear cells. Genomic DNA was extracted from the blood cell samples with the Qiagen DNeasy Blood Extraction Kit. Libraries were prepared through the immunoSEQ multiplex PCR assay. A mixture of 60 forward primers for TCR Vbeta segments and 13 reverse primers for TCR Jbeta segments was used in the multiplex PCR. The CDR3 region of rearranged TCR beta genes was amplified from genomic DNA with a multiplex PCR assay. On the Illumina HiSeq System, the amplified TCR beta libraries were sequenced as 87-base-pair reads. As for the authors' bioinformatics: A later analysis tallied 75 million to 85 million unique TCR beta chains across the 610 or so repertoires, and about 12 million of those chains were shared by two or more donors. To remove PCR and sequencing errors, raw reads were error-corrected and collapsed into unique sequences using a nearest-neighbor algorithm that merged closely related sequences. CDR3 sequences were aligned to IMGT reference sequences to assign V, D and J gene segments. For a sequence to be retained, a match of at least six nucleotides was required to both a V gene segment and a J gene segment. Rearrangements were classified as productive when the CDR3 lacked stop codons and remained in frame with V and J, and all other rearrangements were classified as non-productive. Following IMGT convention, CDR3 was defined as the stretch from the second conserved V-encoded cysteine to the conserved J-encoded phenylalanine. In an earlier analysis of approximately 590 of the donors, sequences lacking an unambiguous match to a single V gene segment were excluded. In an earlier analysis of a few hundred of the donors, a V segment was called functional when productive rearrangements were above 56.7%, and segregating when the standard deviation between donors exceeded 5%. To diagnose cytomegalovirus status from the catalog of TCR beta chain sequences, a statistical classification framework was built. In a later analysis, TCR nucleotide sequences were compared against IMGT/GENE-DB human TR gene sequences so that V and J genes could be assigned. Using the TCRdist pipeline, a later analysis assigned CDR3 sequences along with most-parsimonious VDJ recombination scenarios. In a later analysis, each TCR beta chain was defined by its CDR3 amino acid sequence together with its V-gene family, and reads without a unique V-gene family were excluded. To address suspected cross-contamination and a sequencing artifact, a later analysis removed some 620 highly shared, low-generation-probability nucleotide sequences. For each public chain, a later analysis derived a clonal expansion index from normalized ranks of inferred template counts within each repertoire. A later analysis computed generation probabilities with a VDJ recombination model fitted to out-of-frame rearrangements, and checked the results against IGoR. Hypergeometric tests were used in a later analysis to score TCR-TCR, TCR-HLA and TCR-CMV co-occurrence, with a repertoire-size bias correction applied to the TCR pairs. In a later analysis, false discovery rates were estimated by permuting HLA or CMV assignments 20 times. In a later analysis, co-occurring TCRs were grouped using DBSCAN, with TCRdist sequence similarity added in when clustering inside HLA-allele-positive subsets. Co-occurrence clustering excluded repertoires with fewer than 30,000 or more than 120,000 public chains, plus five with anomalous nucleotide sharing. Not all clones reach the TCRdb copy of this immuneACCESS table, which keeps in-frame sequences only. Checked studies attribute under half of the gap to unresolved V genes and leave the rest unexplained. For V, J and clone size, that table is used; D and trimming come from the DNA. For this sample there are 130,000 or so clones; 75% to 80% appear just once. About 1.1% of the sample goes to the ten largest clones.

In its sample, this clone was seen a few times. What antigen it recognizes has not been identified. Base qualities are not at hand, and no much larger clone is one base apart. The sequence links TRBV7-3 to TRBJ2-5; 9 of the junction bases match TRBD1. Sequenced sample: PBMCs. This clonotype was obtained from a male donor in good health and CMV-seronegative. CDR3 reads: CASSLTGPGQGLETQYF. The DNA is TGTGCCAGCAGCTTAACGGGGCCGGGACAGGGATTGGAGACCCAGTACTTC.